These T cell receptor beta chains were read from a single sample in a study of blood T cell repertoires in COVID-19. Using immunoSEQ multiplex PCR, the repertoire was profiled, and TCRdb retains in-frame clones only, with some absent. Counted here are about 150,000 clones, more than 85% occurring once; the ten biggest clones make up about 2.4%. Sequencing was done on a sample of peripheral blood. The receptors were sampled from a woman between 70 and 85 years old with acute or convalescent COVID-19. CDR3s include the opening cysteine and the closing phenylalanine or tryptophan. Fields, in order: clone size, V gene, J gene, D gene, CDR3 protein, CDR3 DNA. The D gene is left open where the match is weak. Part of the rows lack a size; the others show once, few, many or a class for expanded clones.

-,TRBV12-3/TRBV12-4,TRBJ2-5,-,CASSSGLGGTQYF,TGTGCCAGCAGTTCAGGACTAGGGGGGACCCAGTACTTC
few,TRBV5-1,TRBJ2-7,-,CASSPGYEQYF,TGCGCCAGCAGCCCGGGATACGAGCAGTACTTC
-,TRBV29-1,TRBJ2-7,TRBD2,CSVASPSGRSYEQYF,TGCAGCGTTGCCTCTCCTAGCGGGCGATCCTACGAGCAGTACTTC
-,TRBV6-6,TRBJ1-5,TRBD1,CASSLRDRGKSDLNQPQHF,TGTGCCAGCAGTCTAAGGGACAGGGGGAAGAGTGACCTTAATCAGCCCCAGCATTTT
-,TRBV11-2,TRBJ2-3,TRBD1,CASSEYRGQGYF,TGTGCCAGCAGCGAATACAGGGGGCAGGGGTATTTT
-,TRBV2,TRBJ1-2,-,CASSGAVLLGGYTF,TGTGCCAGCAGTGGGGCCGTCCTTCTCGGTGGCTACACCTTC
-,TRBV2,TRBJ1-6,TRBD1,CASRGQGAAVYSPLHF,TGTGCCAGCAGGGGTCAGGGGGCCGCGGTTTATTCACCCCTCCACTTT
once,TRBV19,TRBJ1-2,-,CASSWKGDAAGYTF,TGTGCCAGTAGCTGGAAGGGGGATGCGGCGGGCTACACCTTC
-,TRBV20-1,TRBJ2-3,-,CSASKGAGATDTQYF,TGCAGTGCTAGTAAAGGGGCGGGGGCCACAGATACGCAGTATTTT
-,TRBV6-5,TRBJ1-5,TRBD1,CASRAGQEINQPQHF,TGTGCCAGCAGGGCCGGACAGGAAATTAATCAGCCCCAGCATTTT
-,TRBV19,TRBJ2-1,-,CASSIDTGTSSYNEQFF,TGTGCCAGTAGTATAGATACCGGCACTAGCTCCTACAATGAGCAGTTCTTC
-,TRBV7-8,TRBJ1-5,TRBD1,CASGQGVNQPQHF,TGTGCCAGCGGACAGGGGGTCAATCAGCCCCAGCATTTT
-,TRBV19,TRBJ2-3,TRBD2,CASSMRGGSGSTDTQYF,TGTGCCAGTAGTATGCGCGGGGGTAGCGGGAGCACAGATACGCAGTATTTT
-,TRBV7-2,TRBJ2-2,-,CASSLRRGGANTGELFF,TGTGCCAGCAGCTTAAGGCGTGGGGGGGCCAACACCGGGGAGCTGTTTTTT
-,TRBV7-9,TRBJ2-3,TRBD2,CASSLGLAGRTDTQYF,TGTGCCAGCAGCTTAGGTCTAGCGGGTCGCACAGATACGCAGTATTTT
-,TRBV6-5,TRBJ2-5,TRBD2,CATGRRGGPRETQYF,TGTGCCACCGGACGGCGGGGGGGGCCGAGGGAGACCCAGTACTTC
-,TRBV29-1,TRBJ2-1,-,CSATTGFNEQFF,TGCAGCGCCACGACAGGTTTCAATGAGCAGTTCTTC
once,TRBV6-2/TRBV6-3,TRBJ1-5,TRBD1,CASSYGQGTGNQPQHF,TGTGCCAGCAGTTATGGACAGGGGACGGGCAATCAGCCCCAGCATTTT
-,TRBV29-1,TRBJ1-2,TRBD1,CSVEQGVVYYTF,TGCAGCGTTGAGCAGGGGGTCGTGTACTACACCTTC
-,TRBV28,TRBJ1-2,-,CASSLGRLYGYTF,TGTGCCAGCAGTTTAGGTCGGTTATATGGCTACACCTTC
-,TRBV25-1,TRBJ1-3,-,CASSDPGSGNTIYF,TGTGCCAGCAGTGACCCGGGCTCTGGAAACACCATATATTTT
-,TRBV10-3,TRBJ1-4,-,CAISESADGDEKLFF,TGTGCCATCAGTGAGTCGGCGGACGGGGATGAAAAACTGTTTTTT
-,TRBV27,TRBJ1-4,-,CASSLWPGSGEKLFF,TGTGCCAGCAGTTTATGGCCAGGGTCGGGTGAAAAACTGTTTTTT
-,TRBV23-1,TRBJ1-1,TRBD1,CSNPLPTGQRMSTEAFF,TGCTCAAACCCTTTACCTACGGGACAGAGAATGAGCACTGAAGCTTTCTTT
-,TRBV20-1,TRBJ2-3,-,CSALRENTQYF,TGCAGTGCCTTGAGAGAGAATACGCAGTATTTT
once,TRBV5-1,TRBJ1-2,-,CASSLSPPPQGWTGYTF,TGCGCCAGCAGCTTATCCCCCCCGCCACAGGGATGGACTGGCTACACCTTC
-,TRBV5-1,TRBJ1-1,-,CASRVAGRTEAFF,TGCGCCAGCAGGGTGGCAGGGCGAACTGAAGCTTTCTTT
-,TRBV6-6,TRBJ2-5,-,CASSYGPEETQYF,TGTGCCAGCAGTTACGGGCCAGAAGAGACCCAGTACTTC